Below, 31 T cell receptor beta chains from the same sample are listed, as sequenced in a study of vaccination and CD4 T cells after COVID-19. These receptors have no known antigen. Treatment in this sample: roughly nine-day PBMC culture with coronavirus spike peptide pools or control peptides (ViraFEST assay). The Oncomine TCR Beta short-read assay generated sequence data from the DNA of cultured CD4+ T cells. TCRdb fed the PCR reads into MiXCR, producing one record per CDR3 protein. This sample carries about 12,000 distinct CDR3 sequences, more than 30% of them seen once, and the ten largest clones take approximately 15%. The specimen was CD4+ T cells from blood, cultured in vitro, collected after SARS-CoV-2 vaccination. The receptors here all came from a human donor who had recovered from COVID-19.

This clonotype came up a few times. The chain links TRBV27 to TRBJ2-3; D unclear. The CDR3 spans 12 residues. Germline V gene lookup returns CDR1 MNHEY and CDR2 SMNVEV (reference sequence). V was clipped by 5 bases and J by 4 bases, with 7 bases between them. The CDR3 nucleotides read TGTGCCAGCAGTCTCTTCTCAGATACGCAGTATTTT. Protein sequence: CASSLFSDTQYF.

In its sample, this clonotype was seen a few times. The rearrangement joins TRBV6-1 to TRBJ1-5; the D gene is possibly TRBD1 (6 bases). V was clipped by 7 bases and J by 4 bases, with 17 bases between them. Germline lookup yields CDR1 MNHNS and CDR2 SASEGT. The CDR3 covers 15 residues. CDR3 coding DNA: TGTGCCAGCACCCCGTTTCGGGGGGCTAATCAGCCCCAGCATTTT. Encoded protein: CASTPFRGANQPQHF.

This clonotype is medium-sized by share. The rearrangement links TRBV6-1 to TRBJ2-1, with TRBD2 matching over 14 bases. Germline CDR1 and CDR2: MNHNS and SASEGT. Unmatched junction bases numbered 4, after V lost 6 bases and J lost 0 bases. This CDR3 has 17 residues. The CDR3 DNA reads as TGTGCCAGCAGCCGACTAGCGGGAGGGAGCTCCTACAATGAGCAGTTCTTC. It is translated as CASSRLAGGSSYNEQFF.

This clonotype is labeled as large. The V and J genes are TRBV20-1 and TRBJ1-2; D gene ambiguous. This CDR3 is 14 amino acids long. Between the trimmed V and J ends, which lost 3 bases and 2 bases, there was a span of 13 bases. Germline V lookup: CDR1 DFQATT, CDR2 SNEGSKA (reference sequence). The CDR3 bases are TGCAGTGCTAGTGAGTTCGCTGGAAACTATGGCTACACCTTC. This gives the protein CSASEFAGNYGYTF.

This sequence joins TRBV20-1 and TRBJ2-1; D might be TRBD2 (6 bases). The CDR3 loop spans 13 amino acids. Trimming removed 6 bases from V and 7 bases from J, with 16 bases in between. The germline V gene has CDR1 DFQATT and CDR2 SNEGSKA (reference sequence). CDR3 protein: CSARRDFQNEQFF. The CDR3 DNA reads TGCAGTGCCCGGCGGGACTTCCAAAATGAGCAGTTCTTC.

This chain joins TRBV30 and TRBJ1-1, with 9 bases that match TRBD1. The CDR3 is made up of 16 amino acids. Germline CDR1 and CDR2: GTSNPN and SVGIG (reference sequence). V shed 6 bases and J 5 bases; nucleotides not matched to a gene: 16. CDR3 DNA sequence: TGTGCCTGTAAACGGGACAGGGCCATTGAGAAGACTGAAGCTTTCTTT. It yields the protein CACKRDRAIEKTEAFF.

By share, this clonotype ranks as hyperexpanded. The chain recombines TRBV25-1 with TRBJ1-5; D is ambiguous. The CDR3 is 14 amino acids. From germline, CDR1 is MGHDK and CDR2 SYGVNS. V was clipped by 3 bases and J by 1 base, with 7 bases between them. The CDR3 loop is CASSDSRSNQPQHF. As DNA, the CDR3 is TGTGCCAGCAGTGACAGTAGGAGCAATCAGCCCCAGCATTTT.

By share, this clonotype counts as large. J is TRBJ2-7 and V is TRBV6-1; TRBD2 agrees at 9 bases. The J segment lost 3 bases and the V segment lost 5 bases, leaving 11 bases of the junction unmatched. The CDR3 has 16 residues. Germline V gives CDR1 MNHNS, CDR2 SASEGT. The CDR3 protein is CASSPVSGRTFYEQYF. The CDR3 DNA is TGTGCCAGCAGTCCGGTTAGCGGGAGAACCTTCTACGAGCAGTACTTC.

Within the sample, this clonotype is medium-sized. CDR3 nucleotide sequence: TGCAGTGCTACGACCTTGACAGGGTTGAACACTGAAGCTTTCTTT. Protein sequence: CSATTLTGLNTEAFF. The chain couples TRBV20-1 to TRBJ1-1; 7 bases fit TRBD1. Unmatched junction bases numbered 8, after V lost 4 bases and J lost 0 bases. The germline gives CDR1 DFQATT, CDR2 SNEGSKA (reference sequence). The CDR3 covers 15 residues.

This clonotype was counted only a few times. The chain carries TRBV12-3 or TRBV12-4 and TRBJ2-5; 9 nucleotides agree with TRBD1. V shed 2 bases, J shed 5 bases, and the junction held 6 bases outside the gene matches. The CDR3 loop spans 15 amino acids. The chain's CDR3 is CASSLRQGGTETQYF. The CDR3, as DNA: TGTGCCAGCAGTTTAAGACAGGGGGGGACGGAGACCCAGTACTTC.

The chain couples TRBV28 to TRBJ2-5; a weak D match, TRBD1 (6 bases). This CDR3 has 15 amino acids. V lost 2 bases and J 0 bases, leaving 10 bases between the germline ends. CDR1 MDHEN and CDR2 SYDVKM come from the germline V gene. CDR3 region: CASSLGGSNQETQYF. The CDR3 region has the DNA TGTGCCAGCAGTTTAGGGGGCAGTAACCAAGAGACCCAGTACTTC.

This chain links TRBV24-1 with TRBJ2-3, with D tentatively TRBD1 or TRBD2 (5 bases each). Germline-derived CDR1 and CDR2 are KGHDR and SFDVKD. The CDR3 extends over 16 amino acids. Trimming removed 4 bases at V and 2 bases at J, with 15 bases between. CDR3 sequence (DNA): TGTGCCACCAGTGACCAAGGGGACCGAATCACAGATACGCAGTATTTT. Residues: CATSDQGDRITDTQYF.

The genes are TRBV20-1 and TRBJ2-2; D might be TRBD1 or TRBD2, each matching 5 bases. The V and J ends lost 7 bases and 1 base respectively, with 10 bases between them. Germline V CDR1 and CDR2: DFQATT, SNEGSKA (reference sequence). CDR3 size: 13 residues. This CDR3 is CSVLGENTGELFF. The CDR3, as DNA: TGCAGTGTTCTGGGGGAGAACACCGGGGAGCTGTTTTTT.

This chain links TRBV12-3 or TRBV12-4 with TRBJ2-1; 11 bases are shared with TRBD2. The V gene end was trimmed by 5 bases and the J gene end by 9 bases; junction bases not matched to a gene: 15. There are 17 residues in the CDR3. The CDR3, as DNA: TGTGCCAGCAGTCCCCCCGGACTAGCGGGCCGTATAGGTGAGCAGTTCTTC. This gives the protein CASSPPGLAGRIGEQFF.

This clonotype was recorded a few times. The chain carries TRBV11-3 and TRBJ2-1, with D possibly being TRBD2 (6 bases). The CDR3 covers 17 residues. V was shortened by 5 bases and J by 0 bases, with 17 bases between the two germline ends. CDR1 is SGHNT, CDR2 YENEEA, per germline. CDR3 in DNA: TGTGCCAGCAGCCCGAACCGCGGGGTTAACTCCTACAATGAGCAGTTCTTC. It codes for CASSPNRGVNSYNEQFF.

This sequence joins TRBV12-3 or TRBV12-4 and TRBJ2-2; unclear D gene. CDR3 size: 13 residues. Trimming shortened V by 1 base and J by 5 bases, and 5 bases separated the two germline ends. CDR3 region: CASSLGTTGELFF. CDR3 DNA: TGTGCCAGCAGTTTAGGTACTACCGGGGAGCTGTTTTTT.

Relative to its sample, this clonotype is large. This chain connects TRBV27 to TRBJ2-7, with a weak D call TRBD2 (5 bases). Germline V gives CDR1 MNHEY, CDR2 SMNVEV (reference sequence). V was clipped by 5 bases and J by 0 bases, with 11 bases between them. The CDR3 length is 14 residues. CDR3 region: CASSERITSYEQYF. In DNA form, the CDR3 reads TGTGCCAGCAGTGAGCGGATTACCTCCTACGAGCAGTACTTC.

V usage is TRBV20-1 and J usage is TRBJ2-3, with 12 bases that match TRBD2. Germline V gene data show CDR1 as DFQATT and CDR2 as SNEGSKA (reference sequence). There are 15 residues in the CDR3. V dropped 3 bases and J dropped 4; count of bases not matched to a gene: 5. CDR3 nucleotide sequence: TGCAGTGCTAGTATAGCTAGCGGGAGGGCAGATACGCAGTATTTT. It specifies CSASIASGRADTQYF.

The rearrangement links TRBV30 to TRBJ2-1; no clear D gene. Trimming shortened V by 4 bases and J by 12 bases, and 13 bases separated the two germline ends. Looked up from germline, CDR1 is GTSNPN and CDR2 is SVGIG (reference sequence). This CDR3 has 11 residues. CDR3 sequence (DNA): TGTGCCTGGACGGCACAGCGACGGCAGTTCTTC. It codes for CAWTAQRRQFF.

The CDR3 DNA sequence: TGTGCCTGGATACTTACCAAAAACATTCAGTACTTC. Its translation: CAWILTKNIQYF. The V and J genes are TRBV30 and TRBJ2-4; unclear D gene. Germline CDR1 is GTSNPN and CDR2 is SVGIG (reference sequence). The CDR3 has 12 residues. Trimming stripped 4 bases from V and 2 bases from J, with 6 bases between.

This clonotype has a handful of counts. V is TRBV2 and J is TRBJ1-2, with D unclear. The germline V gene has CDR1 SNHLY and CDR2 FYNNEI. V gave up 5 bases and J gave up 6 bases, with 7 bases separating them. The CDR3 is 11 amino acids. CDR3 in amino acids: CASSPTDGYTF. For the CDR3, the DNA is TGTGCCAGCAGTCCGACCGATGGCTACACCTTC. Using reference TRBV2 and TRBJ1-2 for the parts outside the CDR3, the full variable domain is EPEVTQTPSHQVTQMGQEVILRCVPISNHLYFYWYRQILGQKVEFLVSFYNNEISEKSEIFDDQFSVERPDGSNFTLKIRSTKLEDSAMYFCASSPTDGYTFGSGTRLTVV.

This clonotype was observed a few times. The CDR3 DNA reads as TGTGCCATCAGTGGAGGGACTAGCGGAGATACGCAGTATTTT. Translated, it gives CAISGGTSGDTQYF. The chain combines TRBV10-3 with TRBJ2-3, with 11 bases identical to TRBD2. CDR1 ENHRY and CDR2 SYGVKD come from the germline V gene. There are 14 residues in the CDR3. Trimming at V came to 4 bases and at J to 5 bases, leaving 2 bases not matched to a gene.

The chain joins TRBV20-1 to TRBJ1-1; the D gene is possibly TRBD1 (6 bases). Germline lookup yields CDR1 DFQATT and CDR2 SNEGSKA (reference sequence). This CDR3 region has 15 residues. V lost 5 bases and J 4 bases, leaving 20 bases between the germline ends. The CDR3 DNA follows: TGCAGTGCTCCCCATGGGGGGGGCCGGATCACTGAAGCTTTCTTT. Its protein product is CSAPHGGGRITEAFF.

The V call is TRBV28, the J call TRBJ2-4; maybe TRBD1 (9 bases). Germline CDR1 is MDHEN and CDR2 is SYDVKM. V lost 6 bases and J lost 0, with 27 bases in between. The CDR3 extends over 20 amino acids. CDR3 coding DNA: TGTGCCAGCAGCTCTCCGGGGGGGACAGGGAACAGGGGAGCCAAAAACATTCAGTACTTC. It codes for CASSSPGGTGNRGAKNIQYF.

The V and J genes are TRBV27 and TRBJ1-3; D is unresolved. The CDR3 has 14 amino acids. Germline CDR1 reads MNHEY; CDR2 reads SMNVEV (reference sequence). V gave up 6 bases and J gave up 1 base, with 10 bases separating them. CDR3 bases: TGTGCCAGCAGGGGTCCTGTTTCTGGAAACACCATATATTTT. It codes for CASRGPVSGNTIYF.

The chain employs TRBV20-1 and TRBJ2-7; D tentatively fits TRBD1 or TRBD2 (6 bases each). CDR1 and CDR2 from the germline V gene are DFQATT and SNEGSKA (reference sequence). The CDR3 contains 13 residues. Trimming cost V 3 bases and J 4 bases, with 13 bases left between them. The CDR3 loop is CSARWGAGYEQYF. The CDR3 DNA sequence: TGCAGTGCTAGGTGGGGGGCAGGTTACGAGCAGTACTTC.

The rearrangement uses TRBV28 and TRBJ1-4; D gene ambiguous. Germline V gene sequence: CDR1 MDHEN, CDR2 SYDVKM. Trimming cost V 4 bases and J 3 bases, with 12 bases left between them. CDR3 length: 15 residues. CDR3 in amino acids: CASSSRQVPNEKLFF. CDR3 nucleotide sequence: TGTGCCAGCAGTTCCCGTCAGGTGCCTAATGAAAAACTGTTTTTT.

V and J are TRBV28 and TRBJ2-1, with a tentative D call TRBD1 (7 bases). Trimming took off 7 bases at V and 6 bases at J, with 19 bases between the two ends. Germline V lookup: CDR1 MDHEN, CDR2 SYDVKM. The CDR3 consists of 15 residues. CDR3 loop: CASKEGQFLGNEQFF. The CDR3 DNA reads as TGTGCCAGCAAGGAGGGACAGTTTTTAGGCAATGAGCAGTTCTTC.

The gene calls are TRBV4-2 and TRBJ2-1, with no clear D. The CDR3 spans 15 residues. Per germline, CDR1 LGHNA and CDR2 YNFKEQ. The V end was cut by 0 bases, the J end by 0 bases, with 6 bases between. CDR3 DNA: TGTGCCAGCAGCCAAGATCGTACCTCCTACAATGAGCAGTTCTTC. This translates into CASSQDRTSYNEQFF.

In its sample, this clonotype was seen a few times. The chain links TRBV29-1 to TRBJ2-5; TRBD2 is a possible D gene (5 bases). Trimming left V 4 bases short and J 4 bases short, with 10 bases between. Germline CDR1 is SQVTM and CDR2 is ANQGSEA. This CDR3 comprises 12 residues. The CDR3 protein is CSVAAGLETQYF. The CDR3 DNA follows: TGCAGCGTTGCGGCGGGCTTAGAGACCCAGTACTTC.

This clonotype has just a few counts. CDR3 sequence reads: CSAEGQASGNQPQHF. DNA for the CDR3: TGCAGTGCTGAGGGACAGGCGAGCGGCAATCAGCCCCAGCATTTT. The rearrangement uses TRBV20-1 and TRBJ1-5; TRBD1 agrees at 8 bases. Trimming at V came to 5 bases and at J to 2 bases, leaving 8 bases not matched to a gene. Germline CDR1 DFQATT, CDR2 SNEGSKA (reference sequence). This CDR3 has 15 residues.